The 26 T cell receptor beta chains below come from one sample, sequenced in a study of blood T cell repertoires in COVID-19. Assay: immunoSEQ multiplex PCR; the TCRdb copy retains only in-frame clones and omits some. Among more than 85,000 clones listed, about 85% were seen once. The sample was peripheral blood. The receptors originated from a human donor in a cohort sampled during active COVID-19.

The rearrangement links TRBV29-1 to TRBJ2-7; the D gene is possibly TRBD2 (6 bases). Germline V gene sequence: CDR1 SQVTM, CDR2 ANQGSEA. With 3 bases removed from V and 3 bases from J, the gap between germline ends came to 12 bases. This CDR3 region has 13 residues. The CDR3 nucleotides read TGCAGCGTTGAGTGGGGGGACGTCTACGAGCAGTACTTC. It specifies CSVEWGDVYEQYF.

The chain couples TRBV5-6 to TRBJ1-5; D may be TRBD1 (5 bases). This CDR3 region has 14 residues. V lost 2 bases and J lost 4, with 10 bases in between. Germline loops: CDR1 SGHDT, CDR2 YYEEEE. The CDR3, as DNA: TGTGCCAGCAGCTTTCAGGGTCCGAATCAGCCCCAGCATTTT. Protein product: CASSFQGPNQPQHF.

The rearrangement joins TRBV7-9 to TRBJ2-3; perhaps TRBD2 as D (6 bases). CDR3 length: 14 amino acids. With 6 bases removed from V and 5 bases from J, the gap between germline ends came to 15 bases. Per the germline V gene, CDR1 is SEHNR and CDR2 is FQNEAQ (reference sequence). This CDR3 is CASSDVARGDTQYF. The CDR3 coding sequence is TGTGCCAGCAGTGACGTGGCGCGGGGAGATACGCAGTATTTT.

The V gene is TRBV28, the J gene TRBJ2-3, with D unclear. The ends were cut back, 6 bases at V and 1 base at J, with 14 bases in the middle. The CDR3 runs 15 residues. CDR1 is MDHEN, CDR2 SYDVKM, per germline. CDR3 sequence: CASRGPQRRTDTQYF. The CDR3 coding sequence is TGTGCCAGCAGGGGCCCCCAGAGACGCACAGATACGCAGTATTTT. Supplemented by reference TRBV28 and TRBJ2-3, the full variable domain reads DVKVTQSSRYLVKRTGEKVFLECVQDMDHENMFWYRQDPGLGLRLIYFSYDVKMKEKGDIPEGYSVSREKKERFSLILESASTNQTSMYLCASRGPQRRTDTQYFGPGTRLTVL.

This clone was seen just once. J is TRBJ1-5 and V is TRBV19; 8 bases align to TRBD1. Germline V gene sequence: CDR1 LNHDA, CDR2 SQIVND (reference sequence). This CDR3 comprises 16 residues. Unmatched junction bases numbered 8, after V lost 5 bases and J lost 2 bases. CDR3 loop: CASSAIQGAGNQPQHF. CDR3 DNA: TGTGCCAGTAGTGCAATCCAGGGGGCCGGCAATCAGCCCCAGCATTTT.

V is TRBV18 and J is TRBJ2-1; D not certain. V was pared by 5 bases and J by 4 bases, with 12 bases between. Germline V gene data show CDR1 as KGHSH and CDR2 as LQKENI. The CDR3 length is 14 residues. The CDR3 region is CASSEYTVYNEQFF. In DNA, the CDR3 is TGTGCCAGCTCAGAATATACAGTGTACAATGAGCAGTTCTTC.

The rearrangement uses TRBV6-6 and TRBJ2-2, with unresolved D. V was shortened by 5 bases and J by 6 bases, with 7 bases between the two germline ends. The CDR3 extends over 12 amino acids. CDR1 is MNHNY and CDR2 is SVGAGI in the germline V gene (reference sequence). Written as DNA, the CDR3 is TGTGCCAGCAGTCCAGAGGCCGGGGAGCTGTTTTTT. Amino acids: CASSPEAGELFF.

The chain carries TRBV5-1 and TRBJ1-2, with 9 bases matching TRBD1. With V trimmed by 2 bases and J by 7 bases, 9 bases remained unmatched. The germline CDR1 and CDR2 sequences are SGHRS and YFSETQ. This CDR3 has 15 amino acids. The CDR3 protein is CASSFSTDRGVGYTF. The CDR3 DNA sequence: TGCGCCAGCAGCTTCTCGACGGACAGGGGTGTTGGCTACACCTTC.

The chain joins TRBV18 to TRBJ1-5, with TRBD1 identical over 9 bases. The CDR3 loop spans 14 amino acids. From germline, CDR1 is KGHSH and CDR2 LQKENI. After removal of 8 bases from V and 2 bases from J, the junction contained 4 bases not matched to a gene. The CDR3 DNA follows: TGTGCCAGCCCGGACAGGGGACGCAATCAGCCCCAGCATTTT. Its translation is CASPDRGRNQPQHF.

DNA for the CDR3: TGTGCCAGCAGTTTTGGAGTCGTCTCTGGAAACACCATATATTTT. Protein product: CASSFGVVSGNTIYF. This sequence joins TRBV28 and TRBJ1-3; D remains unclear. CDR3 length: 15 residues. The germline V gene encodes CDR1 MDHEN and CDR2 SYDVKM. The V end was cut by 3 bases, the J end by 0 bases, with 9 bases between. Filled out from reference TRBV28 and TRBJ1-3, the complete variable domain reads DVKVTQSSRYLVKRTGEKVFLECVQDMDHENMFWYRQDPGLGLRLIYFSYDVKMKEKGDIPEGYSVSREKKERFSLILESASTNQTSMYLCASSFGVVSGNTIYFGEGSWLTVV.

V gene TRBV9 combines with J gene TRBJ2-1, with TRBD2 as a possible D gene (5 bases). V was pared by 4 bases and J by 9 bases, with 23 bases between. The V gene's germline CDR1 is SGDLS and CDR2 YYNGEE. The length of the CDR3 is 16 residues. CDR3 in DNA: TGTGCCAGCAGCCCCCTTAGCGCCAAAGGTCGGGTTGAGCAGTTCTTC. Its protein is CASSPLSAKGRVEQFF.

This clone was observed a handful of times. CDR3 region: CATSEADTQYF. CDR3 in DNA: TGTGCCACATCGGAGGCGGATACGCAGTATTTT. The chain couples TRBV2 to TRBJ2-3; a possible D gene is TRBD2 (5 bases). Germline CDR1 reads SNHLY; CDR2 reads FYNNEI. CDR3 length: 11 residues. V was shortened by 10 bases and J by 6 bases, with 11 bases between the two germline ends.

The chain uses TRBV3-1 (or the pseudogene TRBV3-2) and TRBJ2-5; maybe TRBD1 (5 bases). V lost 5 bases and J 5 bases, leaving 15 bases between the germline ends. Germline V lookup: CDR1 LGHDT, CDR2 YNNKEL (reference sequence). The CDR3 totals 14 residues. This chain's CDR3 is CASSDSPSRETQYF. The CDR3 DNA sequence: TGTGCCAGCAGCGACAGCCCCTCTAGGGAGACCCAGTACTTC.

The chain combines TRBV4-3 with TRBJ2-1; D remains unclear. The V end was cut by 4 bases, the J end by 4 bases, with 17 bases between. This CDR3 is built from 16 residues. CDR1 is LGHNA and CDR2 is YSLEER in the germline V gene. Here the CDR3 DNA reads TGCGCCAGCAGCCCTGGTGTGGCAGAAAATTACAATGAGCAGTTCTTC. This sequence encodes CASSPGVAENYNEQFF.

V and J are TRBV30 and TRBJ1-5; 9 nucleotides agree with TRBD1. There are 13 residues in the CDR3. V was pared by 4 bases and J by 6 bases, with 4 bases of the junction left unmatched. The germline V gene encodes CDR1 GTSNPN and CDR2 SVGIG (reference sequence). This chain's CDR3 is CAWTQGAGQPQHF. The CDR3 bases are TGTGCCTGGACACAGGGGGCGGGTCAGCCCCAGCATTTT.

The genes are TRBV19 and TRBJ2-2; 8 nucleotides line up with TRBD1. The CDR3 sequence is 15 residues long. V lost 5 bases, J lost 4 bases, and 6 bases stayed unmatched. Germline V gene lookup returns CDR1 LNHDA and CDR2 SQIVND (reference sequence). Written as DNA, the CDR3 is TGTGCCAGTAGTCGTGACAGGGGATTCACCGGGGAGCTGTTTTTT. Its protein is CASSRDRGFTGELFF.

This chain uses TRBV3-1 (or the pseudogene TRBV3-2) with TRBJ1-2; 9 nucleotides line up with TRBD1. The length of the CDR3 is 13 residues. Germline-derived CDR1 and CDR2 are LGHDT and YNNKEL (reference sequence). Trimming took 4 bases from V and 4 from J; bases not matched to a gene: 1. Here the CDR3 DNA reads TGTGCCAGCAGCCTGGGACAGGGCTATGGCTACACCTTC. Translating gives CASSLGQGYGYTF.

The chain is built from TRBV7-9 and TRBJ1-5, with D unresolved. CDR1 SEHNR and CDR2 FQNEAQ come from the germline V gene (reference sequence). The germline V and J ends were trimmed by 5 bases and 7 bases, with 12 bases remaining between them. This CDR3 region has 13 residues. CDR3 residues: CASSRVGGQPQHF. Written as DNA, the CDR3 is TGTGCCAGCAGCCGTGTAGGAGGACAGCCCCAGCATTTT. The whole variable domain, remainder taken from reference TRBV7-9 and TRBJ1-5, is DTGVSQNPRHKITKRGQNVTFRCDPISEHNRLYWYRQTLGQGPEFLTYFQNEAQLEKSRLLSDRFSAERPKGSFSTLEIQRTEQGDSAMYLCASSRVGGQPQHFGDGTRLSIL.

The chain carries TRBV10-1 and TRBJ2-3, with D unclear. V was trimmed by 6 bases and J by 4 bases, leaving 11 bases between them. The CDR3 spans 13 residues. CDR1 and CDR2 (germline): WNHNN, SYGVQD (reference sequence). The CDR3 region is CASSQNSPDTQYF. The CDR3 bases are TGCGCCAGCAGCCAGAATTCCCCAGATACGCAGTATTTT.

V is TRBV6-6 and J is TRBJ1-2, with no clear D. The CDR3 is 16 amino acids. The V gene lost 0 bases and the J gene lost 8 bases, with 19 bases spanning the gap. Germline V gives CDR1 MNHNY, CDR2 SVGAGI (reference sequence). The CDR3 DNA reads TGTGCCAGCAGTTACTCTCCCCCTGACTACAACAGCGGCTACACCTTC. This codes for CASSYSPPDYNSGYTF.

A word on this clone: A much larger clone differs by one base, so this may be a read error. The gene calls are TRBV3-1 (or the pseudogene TRBV3-2) and TRBJ2-7; TRBD1 matches 9 bases. Germline V gene sequence: CDR1 LGHDT, CDR2 YNNKEL (reference sequence). This CDR3 region has 13 residues. The junction had 0 bases not matched to a gene; V was cut back by 3 bases and J by 3 bases. CDR3 sequence: CASSQGQGYEQYF. CDR3 nucleotides: TGTGCCAGCAGCCAGGGACAGGGCTACGAGCAGTACTTC.

The chain has TRBV6-2 or TRBV6-3 and TRBJ2-1; D gene uncertain. In germline, CDR1 is MNHEY, CDR2 SVGEGT. The CDR3 contains 13 residues. The V end was cut by 4 bases, the J end by 6 bases, with 10 bases between. In DNA form, the CDR3 reads TGTGCCAGCAGTTTGACTCGCGCCAATGAGCAGTTCTTC. It translates to CASSLTRANEQFF.

This chain links TRBV19 with TRBJ2-3, with TRBD1 identical over 9 bases. Per the germline V gene, CDR1 is LNHDA and CDR2 is SQIVND (reference sequence). V lost 5 bases to trimming and J lost 8 bases; unmatched junction nucleotides: 17. The CDR3 has 17 amino acids. The CDR3, as DNA: TGTGCCAGTAGTGTCGGACAGGGGATTGGAGGACGCGGTACGCAGTATTTT. This sequence encodes CASSVGQGIGGRGTQYF.

As DNA, the CDR3 is TGTGCCAGCAGCTTGGGGGGACTGTCTGGGGCCAACGTCCTGACTTTC. Translating gives CASSLGGLSGANVLTF. The chain is built from TRBV5-8 and TRBJ2-6; D is perhaps TRBD2 (6 bases). This CDR3 comprises 16 residues. Per the germline V gene, CDR1 is SGHTS and CDR2 is YDEGEE. V was trimmed by 0 bases and J by 1 base, leaving 8 bases between them.

The gene calls are TRBV10-1 and TRBJ1-1, with D unclear. Looked up from germline, CDR1 is WNHNN and CDR2 is SYGVQD (reference sequence). The CDR3 covers 12 residues. Trimming left V 0 bases short and J 10 bases short, with 9 bases between. The CDR3 here is CASSESSGRAFF. The DNA for the CDR3 is TGCGCCAGCAGTGAGTCATCGGGGAGAGCTTTCTTT.

This chain uses TRBV7-9 with TRBJ2-3, with TRBD2 matching 8 bases. Germline loops: CDR1 SEHNR, CDR2 FQNEAQ (reference sequence). Germline trimming cut 5 bases from V and 4 bases from J; bases unmatched to any gene: 8. This CDR3 spans 15 amino acids. Here the CDR3 DNA reads TGTGCCAGCAGCCCGCACCGGGGGGGGGCAGATACGCAGTATTTT. Its protein product is CASSPHRGGADTQYF.